The entry that follows covers one T cell receptor beta chain sequence. TCRdb re-analysed the 5' RACE reads in MiXCR, keeping a single row per CDR3 protein. The sample lists fewer than 900,000 distinct CDR3 sequences, over 20% occurring once. The data were taken from a study of identical twins. Germline CDR1 is LNHNV and CDR2 is YYDKDF (reference sequence). This CDR3 spans 14 amino acids. Germline trimming cut 3 bases from V and 5 bases from J; bases unmatched to any gene: 5. The sample was also linked to a second study, of T cells expressing NK-cell markers.

V usage is TRBV15 and J usage is TRBJ2-7, with 9 bases aligning to TRBD1. The sample was PBMCs. The TCR was taken from a woman aged 18-29 years in good health. CDR3 loop: CATSSGTGRNEQYF. The CDR3 DNA sequence: TGTGCCACCAGCAGCGGGACAGGGCGAAACGAGCAGTACTTC.